The 6 T cell receptor beta chains below all came from one sample that was sequenced in a study of radiotherapy plus CTLA-4 blockade in lung cancer (dated by TCRdb to between 2018 and 2020). The library was obtained by the immunoSEQ multiplex PCR assay. The source is immuneACCESS, and TCRdb retained only in-frame sequences with V and J called. Part of the clones is not carried over; for the studies checked, unresolved V genes explain less than half of this, and the remainder is unexplained. This sample comprises fewer than 150,000 clones, approximately 84% of them detected only once. The ten largest clones capture roughly 5.2% of the sample. The specimen comprised peripheral blood, sampled from a patient treated with radiotherapy plus ipilimumab. Receptors were obtained from a human donor with non-small cell lung cancer who had a partial response to radiotherapy plus ipilimumab.

This clone appeared a few times. The chain joins TRBV7-2 to TRBJ1-5; D not resolved. Germline CDR1 reads SGHTA; CDR2 reads FQGNSA. This CDR3 contains 14 residues. Trimming stripped 2 bases from V and 2 bases from J, with 7 bases between. DNA for the CDR3: TGTGCCAGCAGCTTATCCCAGGGCAATCAGCCCCAGCATTTT. This translates into CASSLSQGNQPQHF.

The J gene is TRBJ1-1, the V gene TRBV28; tentatively, D is TRBD1 (5 bases). V gave up 2 bases and J gave up 5 bases, with 18 bases separating them. Germline V CDR1 and CDR2: MDHEN, SYDVKM. This CDR3 has 16 amino acids. The CDR3 bases are TGTGCCAGCAGTTTAACCGGGGCGGGGGTAAGGACTGAAGCTTTCTTT. It encodes CASSLTGAGVRTEAFF. The complete variable domain, with remaining parts taken from reference TRBV28 and TRBJ1-1, reads DVKVTQSSRYLVKRTGEKVFLECVQDMDHENMFWYRQDPGLGLRLIYFSYDVKMKEKGDIPEGYSVSREKKERFSLILESASTNQTSMYLCASSLTGAGVRTEAFFGQGTRLTVV.

J is TRBJ2-1 and V is TRBV19, with 14 positions matching TRBD2. Germline assignment: CDR1 LNHDA and CDR2 SQIVND (reference sequence). Trimming took 8 bases from V and 10 from J; bases not matched to a gene: 16. This CDR3 is built from 17 residues. CDR3 in DNA: TGTGCCAGTTTGAGGCCCAGGACTAGCGGGAGGAGGCGAGAGCAGTTCTTC. Protein product: CASLRPRTSGRRREQFF.

The rearrangement joins TRBV28 to TRBJ1-5; 9 positions agree with TRBD1. The germline V gene encodes CDR1 MDHEN and CDR2 SYDVKM. V shed 7 bases and J 0 bases; nucleotides not matched to a gene: 16. CDR3 size: 19 residues. CDR3 nucleotide sequence: TGTGCCAGCACCTTAGGGGGACAGGGATCCTTCTATAGCAATCAGCCCCAGCATTTT. Translation: CASTLGGQGSFYSNQPQHF. The complete variable domain, with remaining parts taken from reference TRBV28 and TRBJ1-5, reads DVKVTQSSRYLVKRTGEKVFLECVQDMDHENMFWYRQDPGLGLRLIYFSYDVKMKEKGDIPEGYSVSREKKERFSLILESASTNQTSMYLCASTLGGQGSFYSNQPQHFGDGTRLSIL.

This clone came up a few times. The genes are TRBV5-4 and TRBJ2-7; 7 nucleotides match TRBD1. V lost 2 bases, J lost 4 bases, and 9 bases stayed unmatched. The CDR3 is 15 residues long. Germline V lookup: CDR1 SGHNT, CDR2 YYREEE (reference sequence). The CDR3 DNA sequence: TGTGCCAGCAGCTTAGCCGGGACAGAGAAGTACGAGCAGTACGTC. It encodes CASSLAGTEKYEQYV.

The V and J genes are TRBV5-6 and TRBJ2-6, with TRBD2 identical over 7 bases. This CDR3 has 18 residues. The germline gives CDR1 SGHDT, CDR2 YYEEEE. The V gene end was trimmed by 1 base and the J gene end by 4 bases; junction bases not matched to a gene: 11. DNA of the CDR3: TGTGCCAGCAGCTTGAGTGGGAGGGCGTTTGTCGGGGCCAACGTCCTGACTTTC. Protein product: CASSLSGRAFVGANVLTF.